The 21 T cell receptor beta chains given below trace back to one sample, sequenced in a study of T cells in Graves' hyperthyroidism and ophthalmopathy. Amplified regions were TCR beta CDR3 sequences from RNA transcripts. The HTBI set primed first-round TCR CDR3 RT-PCR. TCRdb itself ran the multiplex PCR reads through MiXCR, one entry per CDR3 protein. The sample lists a few hundred thousand distinct CDR3 sequences; under 60% were seen once. The sequenced material came from peripheral blood or thyroid tissue (not recorded which). The receptors were sampled from a woman under 30 with Graves' hyperthyroidism.

Many counts were recorded for this clonotype. One end of the junction is discordant with germline, which a read error may explain. This chain links TRBV7-8 with TRBJ2-7, with D maybe TRBD2 (6 bases). The CDR3 is 16 residues long. The germline gives CDR1 SGHVS, CDR2 FQNEAQ. DNA of the CDR3: TGTGCCAGCAGCGCGGGGAAGCGAAGGTCTTCCTACGGGCAGTACTTC. Translated: CASSAGKRRSSYGQYF.

Of note for this clonotype: A read error may explain this, as a much larger clone is one base away. V usage is TRBV27 and J usage is TRBJ2-5; D is undetermined. Germline V lookup: CDR1 MNHEY, CDR2 SMNVEV (reference sequence). The CDR3 extends over 13 amino acids. In DNA, the CDR3 is TGTGCCGGCAGCGTAACAGCCCAAGAGACCCAGTACTTC. It yields the protein CAGSVTAQETQYF.

This clonotype was seen repeatedly, ten times or more. This chain joins TRBV11-3 and TRBJ1-1; D may be TRBD1 (5 bases). There are 13 residues in the CDR3. The germline V gene encodes CDR1 SGHNT and CDR2 YENEEA. Between the trimmed V and J ends, which lost 4 bases and 3 bases, there was a span of 9 bases. In DNA, the CDR3 is TGTGCCAGCAGCTATCAGGGAGACACTGAAGCTTTCTTT. This gives the protein CASSYQGDTEAFF.

This clonotype has more than one count but fewer than ten. V and J are TRBV18 and TRBJ2-6; D unresolved. With 6 bases removed from V and 0 bases from J, the gap between germline ends came to 9 bases. This CDR3 has 15 residues. CDR1 KGHSH and CDR2 LQKENI come from the germline V gene. As DNA, the CDR3 is TGTGCCAGCTCCCCCGCGTACTCTGGGGCCAACGTCCTGACTTTC. It translates to CASSPAYSGANVLTF.

In this sample, this clonotype turned up once. A read error may explain this, as a much larger clone is one base away. This chain joins TRBV5-1 and TRBJ1-4; no clear D gene. Germline CDR1 reads SGHRS; CDR2 reads YFSETQ. The CDR3 length is 14 residues. The V gene lost 1 base and the J gene lost 0 bases, with 4 bases spanning the gap. CDR3 region: CASSLTTTNEKLFF. CDR3 in DNA: TGCGCCAGCAGCTTGACAACAACTAATGAAAAACTGTTTTTT.

The J gene is TRBJ2-5, the V gene TRBV20-1; 10 bases align to TRBD1. Trimming removed 8 bases from V and 5 bases from J; junction bases left unmatched: 11. The CDR3 length is 14 residues. The germline V gene has CDR1 DFQATT and CDR2 SNEGSKA (reference sequence). This CDR3 reads CSPRRQGAEETQYF. The CDR3 nucleotides read TGCAGTCCCCGGAGACAGGGGGCGGAGGAGACCCAGTACTTC.

Points on this clonotype: Since a much larger clone is just one base distant, this may be a read error. CDR3 residues: CASSVEAGGAYEQYF. Written as DNA, the CDR3 is TGTGCCAGCAGCGTAGAGGCAGGGGGAGCCTACGAGCAGTACTTC. V gene TRBV9 combines with J gene TRBJ2-7; 7 bases map to TRBD1. This CDR3 has 15 residues. Germline trimming cut 0 bases from V and 2 bases from J; bases unmatched to any gene: 5. Germline-derived CDR1 and CDR2 are SGDLS and YYNGEE.

This clonotype was observed many times. The genes are TRBV2 and TRBJ1-2, with 7 bases that match TRBD1. This CDR3 region has 15 residues. Trimming at V came to 4 bases and at J to 4 bases, leaving 9 bases not matched to a gene. The germline V gene has CDR1 SNHLY and CDR2 FYNNEI. DNA of the CDR3: TGTGCCAGCAGTGGTCCGACAGGGAGGGGCTATGGCTACACCTTC. Translating gives CASSGPTGRGYGYTF.

The chain combines TRBV10-3 with TRBJ2-7, with TRBD2 matching 8 bases. CDR1 and CDR2 from the germline V gene are ENHRY and SYGVKD. Unmatched junction bases numbered 1, after V lost 2 bases and J lost 7 bases. This CDR3 comprises 12 residues. The CDR3 protein is CAISETGGEQYF. The CDR3 bases are TGTGCCATCAGTGAGACGGGAGGGGAGCAGTACTTC.

The sample holds many counts of this clonotype. V and J are TRBV7-7 and TRBJ1-1; 7 bases fit TRBD1. J was trimmed by 4 bases and V by 5 bases; bases with no gene match: 4. The CDR3 extends over 13 amino acids. Looked up from germline, CDR1 is SSHAT and CDR2 is FNYEAQ (reference sequence). DNA of the CDR3: TGTGCCAGCAGCACGGACAGGAGCACTGAAGCTTTCTTT. Protein product: CASSTDRSTEAFF.

The genes are TRBV30 and TRBJ2-2; D gene uncertain. V was pared by 2 bases and J by 4 bases, with 11 bases between. CDR3 size: 14 residues. Per the germline V gene, CDR1 is GTSNPN and CDR2 is SVGIG (reference sequence). The CDR3 spells CAWSPGLLTGELFF. For the CDR3, the DNA is TGTGCCTGGAGTCCCGGCCTTCTCACCGGGGAGCTGTTTTTT.

This clonotype appeared many times. The chain combines TRBV7-2 with TRBJ2-7, with D maybe TRBD2 (6 bases). Trimming took off 5 bases at V and 3 bases at J, with 11 bases between the two ends. In germline, CDR1 is SGHTA, CDR2 FQGNSA. The CDR3 has 13 amino acids. CDR3 residues: CASSPRTNYEQYF. The CDR3 nucleotides read TGTGCCAGCAGCCCGAGGACTAACTACGAGCAGTACTTC. The entire variable domain, with the rest obtained from reference TRBV7-2 and TRBJ2-7, is as follows: GAGVSQSPSNKVTEKGKDVELRCDPISGHTALYWYRQSLGQGLEFLIYFQGNSAPDKSGLPSDRFSAERTGGSVSTLTIQRTQQEDSAVYLCASSPRTNYEQYFGPGTRLTVT.

The chain joins TRBV15 to TRBJ2-7, with TRBD2 matching over 8 bases. Trimming took 8 bases from V and 2 from J; bases not matched to a gene: 8. The length of the CDR3 is 14 residues. Germline lookup yields CDR1 LNHNV and CDR2 YYDKDF (reference sequence). Written as DNA, the CDR3 is TGTGCCACCTCAACGGTAGCGGGACCCTACGAGCAGTACTTC. This sequence encodes CATSTVAGPYEQYF.

The rearrangement links TRBV7-6 to TRBJ2-7; possibly TRBD2 for D (7 bases). Trimming shortened V by 6 bases and J by 5 bases, and 14 bases separated the two germline ends. CDR3 length: 13 amino acids. Germline CDR1 SGHVS, CDR2 FNYEAQ. The CDR3: CASRASGTHEQYF. Here the CDR3 DNA reads TGTGCCAGCAGAGCGAGCGGGACACACGAGCAGTACTTC.

The chain carries TRBV10-3 and TRBJ1-5; 9 nucleotides line up with TRBD1. The CDR3 has 14 residues. V trimming: 5 bases; J trimming: 9 bases; junction bases outside the gene matches: 8. Germline V gene sequence: CDR1 ENHRY, CDR2 SYGVKD. In DNA form, the CDR3 reads TGTGCCATCAGTAAGGGACAGGGCACCTGGCCCCAGCATTTT. Protein product: CAISKGQGTWPQHF.

The chain is built from TRBV2 and TRBJ2-7, with D tentatively TRBD1 (5 bases). The CDR3 is 14 residues long. The germline V and J ends were trimmed by 8 bases and 1 base, with 15 bases remaining between them. In germline, CDR1 is SNHLY, CDR2 FYNNEI. The CDR3 region is CASLGDSESYEQYF. The CDR3 nucleotides are TGTGCCAGCCTAGGCGACAGCGAATCCTACGAGCAGTACTTC.

The sample holds many counts of this clonotype. V gene TRBV25-1 combines with J gene TRBJ1-1, with a tentative D call TRBD1 (5 bases). The CDR3 extends over 14 amino acids. Germline V gene data show CDR1 as MGHDK and CDR2 as SYGVNS. V lost 5 bases to trimming and J lost 4 bases, with 14 bases between them. CDR3 sequence reads: CASSTQGWGTEAFF. The CDR3 coding sequence is TGTGCCAGCAGTACTCAGGGATGGGGCACTGAAGCTTTCTTT. Full variable domain (rest looked up from reference TRBV25-1 and TRBJ1-1): EADIYQTPRYLVIGTGKKITLECSQTMGHDKMYWYQQDPGMELHLIHYSYGVNSTEKGDLSSESTVSRIRTEHFPLTLESARPSHTSQYLCASSTQGWGTEAFFGQGTRLTVV.

CDR3 DNA sequence: TGCAGTGCTAGACTAGCGGGAGACACCGGGGCCAACGTCCTGACTTTC. Its protein is CSARLAGDTGANVLTF. This chain uses TRBV20-1 with TRBJ2-6; 10 bases are shared with TRBD2. The CDR3 loop spans 16 amino acids. V lost 2 bases to trimming and J lost 4 bases; unmatched junction nucleotides: 5. Germline loops: CDR1 DFQATT, CDR2 SNEGSKA (reference sequence).

This chain uses TRBV29-1 with TRBJ2-5, with D tentatively TRBD2 (6 bases). The V end lost 4 bases, the J end lost 5 bases, and 20 bases lay between the germline ends. The germline gives CDR1 SQVTM, CDR2 ANQGSEA. The CDR3 is made up of 15 amino acids. This CDR3 reads CSVGSLTGDGETQYF. CDR3 DNA: TGCAGCGTTGGCTCTCTGACGGGGGATGGGGAGACCCAGTACTTC.

This clonotype was recorded at least ten times. The chain recombines TRBV7-2 with TRBJ2-7; D unclear. V was shortened by 0 bases and J by 0 bases, with 12 bases between the two germline ends. In germline, CDR1 is SGHTA, CDR2 FQGNSA. The CDR3 totals 16 residues. The CDR3 sequence: CASSLAVNGASYEQYF. The CDR3 DNA reads as TGTGCCAGCAGCTTAGCTGTTAATGGCGCCTCCTACGAGCAGTACTTC.

The V gene is TRBV29-1, the J gene TRBJ2-4; D may match TRBD1 or TRBD2 (6 bases each). Germline-derived CDR1 and CDR2 are SQVTM and ANQGSEA. This CDR3 region has 15 residues. Trimming took 6 bases from V and 0 from J, leaving 15 bases between them. This chain's CDR3 is CSVFGGTLAKNIQYF. In DNA, the CDR3 is TGCAGCGTGTTCGGGGGCACTCTAGCCAAAAACATTCAGTACTTC.